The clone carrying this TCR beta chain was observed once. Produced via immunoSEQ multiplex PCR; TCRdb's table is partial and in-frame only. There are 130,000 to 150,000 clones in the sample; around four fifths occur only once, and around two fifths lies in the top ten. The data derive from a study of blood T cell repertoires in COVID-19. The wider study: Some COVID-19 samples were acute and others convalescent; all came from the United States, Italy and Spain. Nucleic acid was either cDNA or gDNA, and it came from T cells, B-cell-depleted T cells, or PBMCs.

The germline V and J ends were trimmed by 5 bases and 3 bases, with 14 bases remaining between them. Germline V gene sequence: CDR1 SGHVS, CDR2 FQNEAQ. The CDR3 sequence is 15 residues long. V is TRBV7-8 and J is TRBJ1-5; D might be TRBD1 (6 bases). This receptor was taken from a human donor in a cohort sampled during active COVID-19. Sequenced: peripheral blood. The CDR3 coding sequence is TGTGCCAGCAGCCTTACAGGGAGCCTCAATCAGCCCCAGCATTTT. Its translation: CASSLTGSLNQPQHF.